Detailed here is one TCR beta chain. Antigen unknown. The table came from immunoSEQ multiplex PCR; TCRdb's copy has only in-frame clones and leaves some out. This sample has 5,000 to 6,500 clones, with about four fifths found just once. Repertoires were sampled repeatedly during chemoradiotherapy. The sample comes from a study of chemoradiotherapy in HPV16-positive cancers. Study at large: Candidate HPV-specific clones and shared TCR motifs came from two HPV16-positive patients. Study-level findings and limits: The functional HPV-specific definition rests on just a couple of HPV16-positive patients. Non-HPV-specific T cells did not expand in tumors during treatment, whereas candidate HPV-specific clones and E7-related motifs did.

V was trimmed by 4 bases and J by 7 bases, leaving 17 bases between them. Germline V gene lookup returns CDR1 SGHAT and CDR2 FQNNGV. The CDR3 contains 15 residues. This sequence joins TRBV11-2 and TRBJ2-1, with D possibly TRBD2 on 6 matching bases. The TCR was taken from a human donor with HPV-associated anogenital cancer. This specimen was acquired from a patient who underwent chemoradiotherapy. The CDR3, as DNA: TGTGCCAGCAGCTCCGAAGGGCGGGATCGGAATGAGCAGTTCTTC. Encoded protein: CASSSEGRDRNEQFF. Full variable domain (outside the CDR3, taken from reference TRBV11-2 and TRBJ2-1): EAGVAQSPRYKIIEKRQSVAFWCNPISGHATLYWYQQILGQGPKLLIQFQNNGVVDDSQLPKDRFSAERLKGVDSTLKIQPAKLEDSAVYLCASSSEGRDRNEQFFGPGTRLTVL.